These 21 T cell receptor beta chains share one sample of origin, sequenced in a study of T-cell memory formation after mild COVID-19. TCRdb re-called the 5' RACE reads with MiXCR, one entry per CDR3 protein. The sample shows some 350,000 distinct CDR3 sequences, 15% of them seen only once. The sequenced sample consisted of PBMCs or a T cell subset sorted from them (not recorded which). All receptors come from a young man who had mild COVID-19 (a few samples of this study predate the infection). Cell type and time point are not known.

This clonotype was seen only a few times. This chain connects TRBV5-1 to TRBJ2-7, with D possibly being TRBD1 (6 bases). The CDR3 contains 14 residues. V lost 0 bases, J lost 5 bases, and 12 bases lay in between. From germline, CDR1 is SGHRS and CDR2 YFSETQ. CDR3 in amino acids: CASSLGTGYHEQYV. The CDR3 DNA is TGCGCCAGCAGCTTGGGTACAGGGTACCACGAGCAGTACGTC.

There are a few counts of this clonotype. An end of the junction differs from the germline gene, which may be a read error. V gene TRBV14 combines with J gene TRBJ2-1; D is possibly TRBD1 (6 bases). This CDR3 is 16 amino acids long. Germline values: CDR1 SGHDN, CDR2 FVKESK. Here the CDR3 DNA reads TGTGCCAGCAGCCAAGAACTCACGGGACATTTTGCTCTCCTGGTCTTC. It is translated as CASSQELTGHFALLVF.

The V call is TRBV7-9, the J call TRBJ2-1, with TRBD1 matching over 10 bases. V lost 8 bases and J lost 8; bases outside the gene matches: 6. The CDR3 contains 13 residues. Germline V gene lookup returns CDR1 SEHNR and CDR2 FQNEAQ (reference sequence). CDR3 residues: CASFGQGGYEQFF. The CDR3 bases are TGTGCCAGCTTCGGACAGGGGGGATATGAGCAGTTCTTC.

The chain uses TRBV10-3 and TRBJ2-1; D is tentatively TRBD1 or TRBD2 (7 bases each). Trimming took 11 bases from V and 0 from J, leaving 17 bases between them. CDR1 ENHRY and CDR2 SYGVKD come from the germline V gene. CDR3 length equals 15 residues. CDR3 sequence reads: CAAGEGASSYNEQFF. The CDR3 DNA follows: TGTGCCGCGGGAGAGGGGGCCAGCTCCTACAATGAGCAGTTCTTC.

The V gene is TRBV14, the J gene TRBJ2-2; D perhaps matches TRBD2 (6 bases). Per germline, CDR1 SGHDN and CDR2 FVKESK. V gave up 0 bases and J gave up 7 bases, with 12 bases separating them. This CDR3 has 15 amino acids. CDR3 in amino acids: CASSQEVVGGGELFF. For the CDR3, the DNA is TGTGCCAGCAGCCAAGAGGTCGTCGGGGGCGGGGAGCTGTTTTTT.

The chain has TRBV2 and TRBJ2-7, with a possible D match to TRBD1 (5 bases). With 6 bases removed from V and 0 bases from J, the gap between germline ends came to 12 bases. The CDR3 sequence is 14 residues long. Germline CDR1 is SNHLY and CDR2 is FYNNEI. The CDR3 DNA reads as TGTGCCAGCAGCAGACAGAACCTCTCCTACGAGCAGTACGTC. Protein sequence: CASSRQNLSYEQYV.

This sequence joins TRBV15 and TRBJ2-3, with 8 bases aligning to TRBD2. V shed 1 base, J shed 2 bases, and the junction held 8 bases outside the gene matches. The germline V gene has CDR1 LNHNV and CDR2 YYDKDF (reference sequence). The CDR3 sequence is 17 residues long. CDR3 sequence (DNA): TGTGCCACCAGCAGAGGTATCGGGGGGGCCCACACAGATACGCAGTATTTT. This encodes CATSRGIGGAHTDTQYF.

This clonotype has more than one count but fewer than ten. The chain joins TRBV6-4 to TRBJ2-3; D is unresolved. Germline loops: CDR1 MRHNA, CDR2 SNTAGT. CDR3 length: 15 residues. V was clipped by 2 bases and J by 0 bases, with 9 bases between them. The CDR3 nucleotides are TGTGCCAGCAGTGACAGAGGCCAGAGCACAGATACGCAGTATTTT. This gives the protein CASSDRGQSTDTQYF.

The J gene is TRBJ1-1, the V gene TRBV29-1, with D unresolved. The CDR3 extends over 11 amino acids. V was shortened by 4 bases and J by 7 bases, with 10 bases between the two germline ends. The germline CDR1 and CDR2 sequences are SQVTM and ANQGSEA. In DNA, the CDR3 is TGCAGCGTTGGCAGTGGTGGTGAAGCTTTCTTT. This encodes CSVGSGGEAFF.

Notes on this clonotype: An end of the junction does not agree with germline; a read error may underlie this. The chain recombines TRBV7-9 with TRBJ2-7, with TRBD1 matching over 9 bases. The CDR3 covers 15 residues. CDR1 and CDR2 (germline): SEHNR, FQNEAQ (reference sequence). CDR3 sequence: CASSLLGTGYRTEDF. The CDR3, as DNA: TGTGCCAGCAGCCTATTGGGGACAGGGTACCGGACGGAGGACTTC.

This chain joins TRBV18 and TRBJ2-7; no clear D gene. Germline V gene sequence: CDR1 KGHSH, CDR2 LQKENI. V gave up 0 bases and J gave up 5 bases, with 8 bases separating them. This CDR3 has 13 amino acids. The CDR3 sequence is CASSPPGRDEQYV. In DNA form, the CDR3 reads TGTGCCAGCTCACCACCGGGTCGAGACGAGCAGTACGTC.

The rearrangement uses TRBV7-9 and TRBJ2-7; TRBD1 or TRBD2 may be the D gene (6 bases each). The CDR3 consists of 11 residues. The V gene lost 1 base and the J gene lost 12 bases, with 10 bases spanning the gap. Germline lookup yields CDR1 SEHNR and CDR2 FQNEAQ (reference sequence). The CDR3 bases are TGTGCCAGCAGCTTAGAGGGGGGCTCGTACTTC. Encoded protein: CASSLEGGSYF.

Details on this clonotype: The junction departs from the called germline gene at one end, perhaps through a read error. This chain uses TRBV9 with TRBJ2-3; a possible D gene is TRBD1 (6 bases). CDR3 size: 12 residues. CDR1 and CDR2 from the germline V gene are SGDLS and YYNGEE. The CDR3: CASSIQGERQNF. The CDR3 DNA follows: TGTGCCAGCAGTATACAGGGAGAAAGGCAGAATTTT.

This clonotype has just a few counts. This chain uses TRBV19 with TRBJ2-2; D is perhaps TRBD1 (6 bases). Deletions cut 11 bases from V and 2 bases from J, with 12 bases between. Germline V gene lookup returns CDR1 LNHDA and CDR2 SQIVND (reference sequence). The length of the CDR3 is 13 residues. The CDR3 loop is CAGGQLNTGELFF. DNA of the CDR3: TGTGCCGGCGGACAGCTAAACACCGGGGAGCTGTTTTTT.

The genes are TRBV4-1 and TRBJ2-2, with D possibly being TRBD2 (6 bases). Germline values: CDR1 MGHRA, CDR2 YSYEKL. CDR3 size: 15 residues. V lost 2 bases to trimming and J lost 6 bases, with 13 bases between them. The CDR3 sequence: CASSQRLAFSGELFF. The CDR3 DNA reads TGCGCCAGCAGCCAACGGCTAGCGTTCTCCGGGGAGCTGTTTTTT.

The V and J genes are TRBV19 and TRBJ1-2, with D maybe TRBD1 (5 bases). With 6 bases removed from V and 6 bases from J, the gap between germline ends came to 17 bases. Germline CDR1 LNHDA, CDR2 SQIVND (reference sequence). The length of the CDR3 is 14 residues. CDR3 DNA sequence: TGTGCCAGTAGACTCTACGGCAGGGAAAATGGCTACACCTTC. Its translation: CASRLYGRENGYTF.

This clonotype was detected ten times or more. V and J are TRBV21-1 and TRBJ2-1. TRBV21-1 constitutes a pseudogene. There are 17 residues in the CDR3. The CDR3 bases are TGTGCCAGCAGCAAAGTGTGGGAAAGTTGCTCCTACAATGAGCAGTTCTTC. Its protein product is CASSKVWESCSYNEQFF.

This clonotype was counted once. This chain uses TRBV7-2 with TRBJ1-1; D unresolved. The germline gives CDR1 SGHTA, CDR2 FQGNSA. Deletions cut 0 bases from V and 6 bases from J, with 17 bases between. This CDR3 is 16 amino acids long. CDR3 loop: CASSLARTQIVPEAFF. The CDR3 DNA sequence: TGTGCCAGCAGCTTAGCGCGGACCCAAATCGTCCCTGAAGCTTTCTTT.

This clonotype has a count of ten or more. The rearrangement links TRBV20-1 to TRBJ2-3; 10 nucleotides match TRBD1. This CDR3 has 12 residues. Germline assignment: CDR1 DFQATT and CDR2 SNEGSKA (reference sequence). This chain's CDR3 is CSGTGVTDTQYF. CDR3 bases: TGCAGCGGGACAGGGGTCACAGATACGCAGTATTTT.

This clonotype showed up many times. V and J are TRBV4-1 and TRBJ2-1, with D possibly being TRBD1 (6 bases). This CDR3 has 16 residues. Germline assignment: CDR1 MGHRA and CDR2 YSYEKL. Trimming cost V 0 bases and J 2 bases, with 11 bases left between them. The CDR3 DNA reads as TGCGCCAGCAGCCAAGATAGGGGGAGCCCCTACAATGAGCAGTTCTTC. Translating gives CASSQDRGSPYNEQFF.

There are many counts of this clonotype. The chain couples TRBV4-3 to TRBJ2-7; 7 bases are a match to TRBD1. V shed 1 base and J 7 bases; nucleotides not matched to a gene: 10. Germline V gives CDR1 LGHNA, CDR2 YSLEER. This CDR3 has 15 amino acids. For the CDR3, the DNA is TGCGCCAGCAGCCAAGCGGATAACAGGGGTGAAGAGCAGTACTTC. Protein: CASSQADNRGEEQYF.